The 2 T cell receptor beta chains in this list originate from one sample, sequenced in a study of brain T cells in children with intractable seizures. The sample's time point: blood from clinic visit 5 months post-surgery; TSC patient then seizure free. TCRdb's table, derived via immunoSEQ multiplex PCR, lists solely in-frame clones and lacks some. The data hold 340,000 or so clones, with 93% observed a single time. Sequenced here: peripheral blood, sampled 5 to 6 months after surgery. These receptors were obtained from a boy in the first two years of life with tuberous sclerosis and intractable seizures.

The genes are TRBV4-2 and TRBJ2-5; no definite D call. The CDR3 covers 11 residues. V shed 6 bases and J shed 5 bases, with 7 bases lying between them. Germline V lookup: CDR1 LGHNA, CDR2 YNFKEQ. DNA of the CDR3: TGTGCCAGCAGGTACTATGAGACCCAGTACTTC. This encodes CASRYYETQYF.

The chain has TRBV19 and TRBJ2-1; perhaps TRBD2 as D (7 bases). V dropped 5 bases and J dropped 4 bases, with 18 bases sitting between them. Looked up from germline, CDR1 is LNHDA and CDR2 is SQIVND (reference sequence). The CDR3 length is 16 residues. CDR3 in amino acids: CASSGALGGRYNEQFF. CDR3 in DNA: TGTGCCAGTAGTGGGGCCCTCGGGGGGCGATACAATGAGCAGTTCTTC.